The 8 T cell receptor beta chains in this list originate from one sample, sequenced in a study of blood T cells in healthy people across ages. A second PCR of 7 to 11 cycles used a sample-barcoded 5' primer and a J-beta primer mix. TCRdb reanalysed the 5' RACE reads using MiXCR and keeps one entry per CDR3 protein. The profile shows more than 1 million distinct CDR3 sequences, around 43% of them singletons. Sequenced sample: blood. The receptor source for this set is a woman aged 55-69 years in good health.

This clonotype came up a few times. The chain couples TRBV5-1 to TRBJ2-4; 9 bases fit TRBD2. The CDR3 is made up of 15 amino acids. V trimming: 0 bases; J trimming: 3 bases; junction bases outside the gene matches: 1. The germline V gene has CDR1 SGHRS and CDR2 YFSETQ. For the CDR3, the DNA is TGCGCCAGCAGCTTGGAGCGGGGGGACAAAAACATTCAGTACTTC. Amino acids: CASSLERGDKNIQYF.

In its sample, this clonotype was seen a few times. V usage is TRBV11-2 and J usage is TRBJ1-2; no reliable D call. The CDR3 extends over 15 amino acids. In germline, CDR1 is SGHAT, CDR2 FQNNGV. V shed 0 bases and J shed 7 bases, with 15 bases lying between them. CDR3 region: CASSLDRSTFGGYTF. Written as DNA, the CDR3 is TGTGCCAGCAGCTTAGATCGAAGTACTTTCGGTGGCTACACCTTC. Supplemented by reference TRBV11-2 and TRBJ1-2, the full variable domain reads EAGVAQSPRYKIIEKRQSVAFWCNPISGHATLYWYQQILGQGPKLLIQFQNNGVVDDSQLPKDRFSAERLKGVDSTLKIQPAKLEDSAVYLCASSLDRSTFGGYTFGSGTRLTVV.

In regard to this clonotype: Germline is not matched at one junction end, which may reflect a read error. The chain recombines TRBV27 with TRBJ2-3; D not certain. Per the germline V gene, CDR1 is MNHEY and CDR2 is SMNVEV (reference sequence). The CDR3 is made up of 12 amino acids. The CDR3 DNA sequence: TGTACCAGCAGTCTTGGTCCAGATACGCAGTATTTT. Its protein product is CTSSLGPDTQYF.

The J gene is TRBJ2-5, the V gene TRBV4-1; D is tentatively TRBD1 or TRBD2 (5 bases each). Deletions cut 0 bases from V and 1 base from J, with 21 bases between. Germline CDR1 MGHRA, CDR2 YSYEKL. CDR3 size: 19 residues. The CDR3 reads CASSQDLVGASHLQETQYF. For the CDR3, the DNA is TGCGCCAGCAGCCAAGATCTTGTCGGGGCTAGCCACCTCCAAGAGACCCAGTACTTC.

This clonotype was seen more than once but under ten times. The chain couples TRBV6-2 or TRBV6-3 to TRBJ2-7; TRBD1 is a possible D gene (6 bases). This CDR3 comprises 13 residues. Trimming removed 7 bases at V and 3 bases at J, with 13 bases between. Germline values: CDR1 MNHEY, CDR2 SVGEGT. CDR3 in amino acids: CASTLLRGYEQYF. The CDR3 bases are TGTGCCAGCACCCTACTCAGGGGCTACGAGCAGTACTTC.

The CDR3: CASSLGGSANEKLFF. As DNA, the CDR3 is TGTGCCAGCAGTCTCGGGGGGTCAGCTAATGAAAAACTGTTTTTT. The chain has TRBV6-6 and TRBJ1-4; tentative D call: TRBD1 (5 bases). This CDR3 comprises 15 residues. V was pared by 5 bases and J by 3 bases, with 13 bases between. Germline V lookup: CDR1 MNHNY, CDR2 SVGAGI (reference sequence).

This clonotype has only one observation. The rearrangement uses TRBV6-5 and TRBJ2-1, with TRBD2 matching over 7 bases. In germline, CDR1 is MNHEY, CDR2 SVGAGI. V lost 0 bases and J lost 1; bases outside the gene matches: 12. The CDR3 runs 19 residues. CDR3 sequence (DNA): TGTGCCAGCAGTTACTCGGGCGCAATGGGCGGGAGTTCCTACAATGAGCAGTTCTTC. Amino acids: CASSYSGAMGGSSYNEQFF.

The chain joins TRBV10-1 to TRBJ2-1; no reliable D call. Trimming pared 0 bases from V and 8 bases from J, leaving 11 bases between. Germline-derived CDR1 and CDR2 are WNHNN and SYGVQD (reference sequence). This CDR3 contains 14 residues. This chain's CDR3 is CASSESGIYYEQFF. The CDR3 DNA reads TGCGCCAGCAGTGAGTCGGGGATATACTATGAGCAGTTCTTC.